This is a list of T cell receptor beta chains from one sample in a study of blood T cell repertoires in COVID-19. The table came from immunoSEQ multiplex PCR; TCRdb's copy has only in-frame clones and leaves some out. Seen here are roughly 330,000 clones, approximately 88% observed once, and the top ten hold roughly 4.1%. Sequencing was done on a sample of peripheral blood. These receptors came from a woman aged 50 to 60 with active or convalescent COVID-19. Both conserved end residues are part of each CDR3. D genes are given only for firm matches. Some rows mark clone size as missing; the rest say once, few, many or name a class of expanded clone.

few . TRBJ2-7 TRBV5-1 CASSFAPVGSKHVFYEQYF TGCGCCAGCAGCTTTGCTCCAGTCGGGTCTAAACATGTTTTCTACGAGCAGTACTTC
few . TRBJ1-1 TRBV7-2 CASSASSVLNTEAFF TGTGCCAGCAGCGCCTCCAGCGTATTGAACACTGAAGCTTTCTTT
. TRBD1 TRBJ2-7 TRBV24-1 CATSPAVAGGASREQYF TGTGCCACCAGTCCCGCCGTAGCAGGGGGCGCGTCTCGCGAGCAGTACTTC
. TRBD1 TRBJ2-7 TRBV2 CASSPGQVIYEQYF TGTGCCAGCAGTCCGGGACAGGTAATCTACGAGCAGTACTTC
. . TRBJ1-1 TRBV5-1 CASSLQRNTEAFF TGCGCCAGCAGCTTACAGAGGAACACTGAAGCTTTCTTT
. TRBD1 TRBJ1-1 TRBV6-6 CASSRPGTGGHTAFF TGTGCCAGCAGCCGACCCGGGACAGGAGGCCACACGGCTTTCTTT
. . TRBJ1-2 TRBV4-3 CASSQDWSPGGYGAGYTF TGCGCCAGCAGCCAAGATTGGTCCCCGGGGGGGTACGGGGCTGGCTACACCTTC
once . TRBJ2-7 TRBV28 CASSLYRAVTYEQYF TGTGCCAGCAGTTTATACAGGGCCGTCACCTACGAGCAGTACTTC
. TRBD2 TRBJ2-5 TRBV9 CASSVAGTSGSDETQYF TGTGCCAGCAGCGTAGCTGGGACTAGCGGGAGTGATGAGACCCAGTACTTC
. TRBD1 TRBJ2-7 TRBV27 CASRRQGILYEQYF TGTGCCAGCAGACGACAGGGAATTCTCTACGAGCAGTACTTC
. . TRBJ2-3 TRBV21-1 CARRDPGQEGGLWPTDTQYF TGTGCCAGAAGAGACCCGGGACAGGAGGGAGGGTTATGGCCCACAGATACGCAGTATTTT
once TRBD2 TRBJ2-1 TRBV7-2 CASSLVASGGLHNEQFF TGTGCCAGCAGCTTAGTGGCTAGCGGGGGACTTCACAATGAGCAGTTCTTC
. TRBD1 TRBJ1-1 TRBV5-1 CASRGQGLTEAFF TGCGCCAGCAGGGGACAGGGGCTAACTGAAGCTTTCTTT
. . TRBJ1-1 TRBV19 CASRNSGDHMNTEAFF TGTGCCAGTAGGAACTCGGGGGACCACATGAACACTGAAGCTTTCTTT
. . TRBJ1-5 TRBV6-5 CASSVGSNQPQHF TGTGCCAGCTCGGTGGGCAGCAATCAGCCCCAGCATTTT
. TRBD1 TRBJ1-1 TRBV18 CASSLRTGGFGTEAFF TGTGCCAGCTCACTTAGGACAGGGGGCTTTGGAACTGAAGCTTTCTTT
. . TRBJ1-1 TRBV4-1 CASSLYSGNTEAFF TGCGCCAGCAGCCTGTATTCGGGGAACACTGAAGCTTTCTTT
few TRBD2 TRBJ2-1 TRBV3-1/TRBV3-2 CASSLAGGFDEQFF TGTGCCAGCAGCCTAGCGGGGGGTTTCGATGAGCAGTTCTTC
. TRBD1 TRBJ2-7 TRBV2 CATSTGAGGSYEQYF TGTGCCACCAGTACAGGGGCAGGGGGCTCTTACGAGCAGTACTTC
. . TRBJ2-7 TRBV30 CAWSGGTEGSYEQYF TGTGCCTGGAGTGGCGGTACTGAAGGCTCCTACGAGCAGTACTTC
. TRBD1 TRBJ1-1 TRBV6-6 CASYRGPTEAFF TGTGCCTCCTACAGGGGGCCGACTGAAGCTTTCTTT
. TRBD1 TRBJ1-1 TRBV19 CASRSLRQGSTEAFF TGTGCCAGTAGATCCTTAAGACAGGGATCCACTGAAGCTTTCTTT
. . TRBJ1-1 TRBV6-5 CASTEGRRMNTEAFF TGTGCCAGCACGGAGGGCAGGAGGATGAACACTGAAGCTTTCTTT
once TRBD1 TRBJ1-4 TRBV15 CATSREGTVNEKLFF TGTGCCACCAGCAGAGAAGGGACAGTCAATGAAAAACTGTTTTTT
. . TRBJ1-4 TRBV3-1/TRBV3-2 CASSQDLQNATNEKLFF TGTGCCAGCAGCCAAGATCTTCAGAATGCAACTAATGAAAAACTGTTTTTT
few TRBD1 TRBJ1-4 TRBV6-5 CASTLTGMWEKLFF TGTGCCAGCACTTTGACAGGGATGTGGGAAAAACTGTTTTTT
. TRBD1 TRBJ1-5 TRBV6-6 CATKGTGSSNQPQHF TGTGCCACTAAAGGGACAGGGAGCAGCAATCAGCCCCAGCATTTT
. . TRBJ1-1 TRBV5-1 CASSRAGENTEAFF TGCGCCAGCAGCCGGGCGGGGGAGAACACTGAAGCTTTCTTT
few TRBD2 TRBJ2-2 TRBV6-2/TRBV6-3 CASSSRTSATGELFF TGTGCCAGCAGCTCCCGGACTAGCGCCACCGGGGAGCTGTTTTTT
. TRBD1 TRBJ1-5 TRBV18 CASSPDGQGNQPQHF TGTGCCAGCTCACCTGACGGACAGGGGAATCAGCCCCAGCATTTT
. . TRBJ2-7 TRBV30 CAWSGGRSSYEQYF TGTGCCTGGAGTGGTGGAAGGAGCTCCTACGAGCAGTACTTC
. . TRBJ1-2 TRBV21-1 CASSPRTANDGYTF TGTGCCAGCAGCCCGCGGACAGCGAACGATGGCTACACCTTC
. TRBD2 TRBJ2-1 TRBV6-2/TRBV6-3 CASSYSRLAGAQSSYNEQFF TGTGCCAGCAGTTACTCGAGGCTAGCGGGGGCCCAGAGCTCCTACAATGAGCAGTTCTTC
. TRBD1 TRBJ1-2 TRBV7-8 CASSTRTGLNYGYTF TGTGCCAGCAGCACGAGGACAGGGCTTAACTATGGCTACACCTTC
once . TRBJ2-5 TRBV30 CAWRASAETQYF TGTGCCTGGAGGGCTAGCGCAGAGACCCAGTACTTC
. TRBD1 TRBJ2-1 TRBV6-1 CASSEEWDSSYNEQFF TGTGCCAGCAGTGAAGAATGGGACAGTTCTTACAATGAGCAGTTCTTC
. . TRBJ2-1 TRBV12-3/TRBV12-4 CASSLSYNEQFF TGTGCCAGCAGTTTGTCTTACAATGAGCAGTTCTTC
. . TRBJ1-1 TRBV11-3 CASSLGIEGGVHTEAFF TGTGCCAGCAGCTTAGGTATCGAGGGCGGTGTCCACACTGAAGCTTTCTTT
. TRBD2 TRBJ2-7 TRBV7-8 CASSLGVAGFYF TGTGCCAGCAGCCTCGGGGTAGCGGGATTCTACTTC
. . TRBJ2-7 TRBV30 CAWSRQRGGYYEQYF TGTGCCTGGAGTAGGCAGAGGGGGGGCTACTACGAGCAGTACTTC